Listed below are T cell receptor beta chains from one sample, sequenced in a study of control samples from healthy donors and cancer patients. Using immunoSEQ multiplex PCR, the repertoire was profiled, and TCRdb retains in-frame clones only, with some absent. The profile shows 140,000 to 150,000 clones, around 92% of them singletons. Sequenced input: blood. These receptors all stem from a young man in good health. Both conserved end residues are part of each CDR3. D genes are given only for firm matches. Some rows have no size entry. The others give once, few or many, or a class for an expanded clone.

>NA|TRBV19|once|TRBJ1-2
CASSIGEGNYGYTF
TGTGCCAGTAGTATAGGAGAGGGGAACTATGGCTACACCTTC
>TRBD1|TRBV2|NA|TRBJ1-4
CASRDGQGFNEKLFF
TGTGCCAGCAGGGACGGACAGGGGTTTAATGAAAAACTGTTTTTT
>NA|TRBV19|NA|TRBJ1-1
CASTPRAGGTEAFF
TGTGCCAGTACTCCGCGGGCAGGAGGCACTGAAGCTTTCTTT
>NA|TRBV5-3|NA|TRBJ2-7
CARSNRVYEQYF
TGTGCCAGATCGAACAGGGTCTACGAGCAGTACTTC
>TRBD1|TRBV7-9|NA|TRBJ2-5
CASSWYRDSQETQYF
TGTGCCAGCAGCTGGTACCGGGACAGCCAAGAGACCCAGTACTTC
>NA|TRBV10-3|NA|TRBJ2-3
CAIKEGPNTDTQYF
TGTGCCATCAAGGAGGGGCCAAACACAGATACGCAGTATTTT
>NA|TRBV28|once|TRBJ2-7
CASRSRQSYEQYF
TGTGCCAGCAGGTCCAGACAATCCTACGAGCAGTACTTC
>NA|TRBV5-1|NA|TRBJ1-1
CASSLARQNTEAFF
TGCGCCAGCAGCTTGGCGCGGCAGAACACTGAAGCTTTCTTT
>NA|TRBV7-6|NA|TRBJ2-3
CASSLGIRKNTDTQYF
TGTGCCAGCAGCTTAGGGATACGCAAAAACACAGATACGCAGTATTTT
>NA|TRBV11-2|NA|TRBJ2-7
CASSLVLTYEQYF
TGTGCCAGCAGCTTGGTTCTTACCTACGAGCAGTACTTC
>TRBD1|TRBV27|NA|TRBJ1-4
CASSPGQGAGEKLFF
TGTGCCAGCAGTCCGGGACAGGGGGCGGGTGAAAAACTGTTTTTT
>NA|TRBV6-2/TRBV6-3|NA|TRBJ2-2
CASSLNRWELFF
TGTGCCAGCAGTTTAAACCGGTGGGAGCTGTTTTTT
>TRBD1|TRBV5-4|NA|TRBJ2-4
CASSWLGQGNIQYF
TGTGCCAGCAGCTGGCTAGGACAGGGGAACATTCAGTACTTC
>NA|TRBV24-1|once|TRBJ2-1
CATSDAGTATYNEQFF
TGTGCCACCAGTGACGCCGGGACTGCCACCTACAATGAGCAGTTCTTC
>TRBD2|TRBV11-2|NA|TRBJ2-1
CASSGASGPYNEQFF
TGTGCCAGCAGCGGGGCTAGCGGTCCCTACAATGAGCAGTTCTTC
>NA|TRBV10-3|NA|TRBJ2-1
CATRDRDFGNEQFF
TGTGCCACCCGAGACAGGGACTTCGGCAATGAGCAGTTCTTC
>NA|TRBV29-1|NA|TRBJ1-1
CSVEEGWGAFF
TGCAGCGTTGAAGAGGGGTGGGGAGCTTTCTTT
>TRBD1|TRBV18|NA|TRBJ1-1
CASSPVRSAGGNEAFF
TGTGCCAGCTCACCAGTACGATCGGCAGGGGGGAATGAAGCTTTCTTT
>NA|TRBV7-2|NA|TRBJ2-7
CASSLAPRTYEQYF
TGTGCCAGCAGCTTAGCGCCCCGGACCTACGAGCAGTACTTC
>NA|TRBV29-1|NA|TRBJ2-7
CSVETRDNYEQYF
TGCAGCGTCGAGACCCGGGACAACTACGAGCAGTACTTC
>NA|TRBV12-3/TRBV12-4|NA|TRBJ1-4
CASSLAGVEKLFF
TGTGCCAGCAGCCTGGCGGGGGTAGAAAAACTGTTTTTT
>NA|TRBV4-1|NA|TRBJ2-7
CASSQDPGAVSYEQYF
TGCGCCAGCAGCCAAGATCCGGGGGCGGTCTCCTACGAGCAGTACTTC
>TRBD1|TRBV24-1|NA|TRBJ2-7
CATSDSPGQGASYEQYF
TGTGCCACCAGTGACAGCCCGGGACAGGGGGCATCCTACGAGCAGTACTTC
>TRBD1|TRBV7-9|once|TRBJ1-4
CASSPYRGMVFGKLFF
TGTGCCAGCAGCCCGTACAGGGGGATGGTCTTCGGAAAACTGTTTTTT
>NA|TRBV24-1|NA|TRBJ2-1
CATSDSDTSSYNEQFF
TGTGCCACCAGTGATTCCGACACGAGCTCCTACAATGAGCAGTTCTTC
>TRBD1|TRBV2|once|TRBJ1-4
CASRGSGTVSEKLFF
TGTGCCAGCAGGGGCTCCGGGACAGTATCTGAAAAACTGTTTTTT
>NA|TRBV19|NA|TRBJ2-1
CASSIGQNNEQFF
TGTGCCAGTAGTATCGGACAGAACAATGAGCAGTTCTTC
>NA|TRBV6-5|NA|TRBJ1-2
CASSYSRGNYGYTF
TGTGCCAGCAGTTACTCAAGGGGAAACTATGGCTACACCTTC
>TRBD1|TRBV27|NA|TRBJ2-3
CASSPVPFGTEFTDTQYF
TGTGCCAGCAGTCCCGTACCGTTTGGGACAGAATTCACAGATACGCAGTATTTT
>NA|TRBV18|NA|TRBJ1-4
CASSAEQMTNEKLFF
TGTGCCAGCTCAGCGGAACAGATGACTAATGAAAAACTGTTTTTT
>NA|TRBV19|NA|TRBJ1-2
CASSIDRAFSGYTF
TGTGCCAGTAGTATAGACAGGGCATTCAGTGGCTACACCTTC
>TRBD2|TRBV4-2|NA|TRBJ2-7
CASSRLAGPTYEQYF
TGTGCCAGCAGTCGATTAGCGGGTCCTACCTACGAGCAGTACTTC
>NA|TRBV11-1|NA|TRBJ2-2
CASSFWGFQNTGELFF
TGTGCCAGCAGCTTCTGGGGATTCCAGAACACCGGGGAGCTGTTTTTT
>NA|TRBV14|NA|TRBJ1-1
CASSLQGRGRTEAFF
TGTGCCAGCAGCCTACAGGGAAGGGGCAGAACTGAAGCTTTCTTT
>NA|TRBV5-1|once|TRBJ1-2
CASSLAGSGGFTNYGYTF
TGCGCCAGCAGCTTGGCAGGATCTGGTGGATTTACTAACTATGGCTACACCTTC
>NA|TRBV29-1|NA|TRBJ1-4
CSVLKAGPTNEKLFF
TGCAGCGTCCTGAAAGCGGGTCCAACTAATGAAAAACTGTTTTTT
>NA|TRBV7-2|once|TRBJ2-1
CASSFSYNEQFF
TGTGCCAGCAGCTTCTCATACAATGAGCAGTTCTTC
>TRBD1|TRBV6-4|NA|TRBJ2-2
CASSDVQGADTGELFF
TGTGCCAGCAGTGATGTACAGGGGGCGGACACCGGGGAGCTGTTTTTT
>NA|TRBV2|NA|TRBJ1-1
CASSDGRREQQNMNTEAFF
TGTGCCAGCAGTGACGGTCGACGGGAGCAGCAAAACATGAACACTGAAGCTTTCTTT
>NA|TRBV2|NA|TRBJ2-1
CASKGGSGGTFSYNEQFF
TGTGCCAGCAAGGGTGGTTCCGGGGGTACTTTCTCCTACAATGAGCAGTTCTTC
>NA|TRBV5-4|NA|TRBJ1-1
CASSLDPNTEAFF
TGTGCCAGCAGCTTGGATCCGAACACTGAAGCTTTCTTT
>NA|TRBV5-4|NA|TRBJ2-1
CASSPAAELYNEQFF
TGTGCCAGCAGCCCTGCGGCGGAGCTCTACAATGAGCAGTTCTTC
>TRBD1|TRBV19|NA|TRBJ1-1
CASSISGTGISTEAFF
TGTGCCAGTAGTATTAGTGGGACAGGGATCAGCACTGAAGCTTTCTTT
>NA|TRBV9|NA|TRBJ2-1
CASSQIQGSSNEQFF
TGTGCCAGCAGCCAAATCCAGGGGTCCAGCAATGAGCAGTTCTTC
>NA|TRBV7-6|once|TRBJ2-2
CASSLVQVTGELFF
TGTGCCAGCAGCTTAGTACAAGTCACCGGGGAGCTGTTTTTT
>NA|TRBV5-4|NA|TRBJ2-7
CASSLNRDYEQYF
TGTGCCAGCAGCTTGAACAGGGACTACGAGCAGTACTTC
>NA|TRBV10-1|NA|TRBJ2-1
CASSAGGSYNEQFF
TGCGCCAGCAGTGCGGGCGGCTCCTACAATGAGCAGTTCTTC
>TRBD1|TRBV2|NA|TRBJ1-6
CASRPSGTGGFSPLHF
TGTGCCAGCAGACCTTCCGGGACAGGGGGCTTTTCACCCCTCCACTTT
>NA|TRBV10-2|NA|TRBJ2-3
CASSERGKDTQYF
TGCGCCAGCAGTGAGCGGGGGAAAGATACGCAGTATTTT
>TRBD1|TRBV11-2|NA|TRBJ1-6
CASSFQRGLGSRSPLHF
TGTGCCAGCAGCTTCCAGAGGGGGCTAGGTAGCCGTTCACCCCTCCACTTT
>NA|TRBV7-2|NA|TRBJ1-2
CASSLIDYGYTF
TGTGCCAGCAGCTTAATTGACTATGGCTACACCTTC
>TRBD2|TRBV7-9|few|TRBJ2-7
CASSLELAGGIHEQYF
TGTGCCAGCAGCTTAGAGCTAGCGGGGGGGATCCACGAGCAGTACTTC
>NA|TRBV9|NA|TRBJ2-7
CASSPRGAREQYF
TGTGCCAGCAGCCCCAGAGGGGCCCGGGAGCAGTACTTC
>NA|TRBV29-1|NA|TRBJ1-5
CSVEDPRAGLTQHF
TGCAGCGTTGAAGATCCCCGGGCGGGGCTAACCCAGCATTTT
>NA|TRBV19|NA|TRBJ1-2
CASKGYGYTF
TGTGCCAGTAAGGGTTACGGCTACACCTTC
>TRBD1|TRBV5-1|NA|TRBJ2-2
CASGTGTGNTGELFF
TGCGCCAGCGGAACCGGGACAGGGAACACCGGGGAGCTGTTTTTT
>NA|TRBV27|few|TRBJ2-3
CASSLLALAADTQYF
TGTGCCAGCAGTTTATTAGCACTAGCCGCAGATACGCAGTATTTT
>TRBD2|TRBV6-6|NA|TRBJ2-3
CASSYVRGGMVDTQYF
TGTGCCAGCAGTTACGTGCGCGGGGGGATGGTAGATACGCAGTATTTT